This is a list of T cell receptor beta chains from one sample in a study of cytomegalovirus exposure and HLA in healthy donors. The assay was immunoSEQ multiplex PCR, and TCRdb's table has in-frame clones only and misses some. The sample has 75,000 to 90,000 clones; roughly 78% are singletons. Sequences were obtained from PBMCs. These receptors originate from a man aged 40-49 years in good health and CMV-seronegative. Both conserved end residues are part of each CDR3. The D gene is left open where the match is weak. The size field is filled for only some rows; it gives once, few, many or a size class.

>.|.|TRBV7-9|TRBJ2-7
CASSLLGIEQYF
TGTGCCAGCAGCTTATTGGGCATCGAGCAGTACTTC
>TRBD2|.|TRBV18|TRBJ2-3
CASSPKRSGRADTQYF
TGTGCCAGCTCCCCGAAGCGAAGCGGGAGGGCAGATACGCAGTATTTT
>TRBD1|.|TRBV7-7|TRBJ2-7
CASSLRQGYEQYF
TGTGCTAGCAGCTTAAGACAGGGCTACGAGCAGTACTTC
>.|.|TRBV7-9|TRBJ1-1
CASSLGATPEAFF
TGTGCCAGCAGCTTAGGGGCGACCCCCGAAGCTTTCTTT
>TRBD1|.|TRBV4-3|TRBJ2-7
CASSQAGQGSYEQYF
TGCGCCAGCAGCCAAGCGGGACAGGGGTCCTACGAGCAGTACTTC
>TRBD2|.|TRBV5-4|TRBJ2-5
CASSSGLAGGYQETQYF
TGTGCCAGCAGCTCGGGACTAGCGGGAGGGTACCAAGAGACCCAGTACTTC
>TRBD1|.|TRBV6-6|TRBJ1-5
CASSYSTGFNQPQHF
TGTGCCAGCAGTTACTCGACAGGGTTCAATCAGCCCCAGCATTTT
>.|.|TRBV7-2|TRBJ2-3
CASSLESPSTDTQYF
TGTGCCAGCAGCTTAGAGAGCCCTAGCACAGATACGCAGTATTTT
>.|.|TRBV11-2|TRBJ2-7
CASTDIGGATSYEQYF
TGTGCCAGCACCGACATAGGGGGGGCGACCTCCTACGAGCAGTACTTC
>TRBD2|.|TRBV19|TRBJ2-1
CASSIRSGNGYNEQFF
TGTGCCAGTAGTATCCGAAGCGGGAATGGCTACAATGAGCAGTTCTTC
>.|.|TRBV18|TRBJ2-7
CASSPTSYEQYF
TGTGCCAGCTCACCCACCTCCTACGAGCAGTACTTC
>.|.|TRBV5-1|TRBJ2-2
CASSLELATNTGELFF
TGCGCCAGCAGCTTGGAGCTAGCAACGAACACCGGGGAGCTGTTTTTT
>.|.|TRBV11-2|TRBJ2-7
CASSVSYEQYF
TGTGCCAGCAGCGTATCCTACGAGCAGTACTTC
>TRBD1|few|TRBV28|TRBJ2-6
CASSLHRGQWSGANVLTF
TGTGCCAGCAGTCTGCACAGGGGTCAATGGTCTGGGGCCAACGTCCTGACTTTC
>.|.|TRBV28|TRBJ1-1
CASSLFDPDNYETFF
TGTGCCAGCAGTTTATTTGACCCGGATAACTACGAAACTTTCTTT
>TRBD2|.|TRBV5-6|TRBJ2-5
CASSKVAGETQYF
TGTGCCAGCAGCAAAGTAGCGGGAGAGACCCAGTACTTC
>TRBD2|.|TRBV6-1|TRBJ2-1
CASTEGPTSGIQFF
TGTGCCAGCACCGAAGGTCCCACTAGCGGGATCCAGTTCTTC
>TRBD1|.|TRBV2|TRBJ2-7
CASSGPGQVTYEQYF
TGTGCCAGCAGTGGACCGGGACAGGTGACCTACGAGCAGTACTTC
>TRBD1|.|TRBV2|TRBJ2-7
CASSEADRGSTAYF
TGTGCCAGCAGTGAAGCGGACAGGGGTTCTACGGCTTACTTC
>.|.|TRBV6-5|TRBJ1-2
CASSYSQGLNYGYTF
TGTGCCAGCAGTTACTCTCAGGGCCTTAACTATGGCTACACCTTC
>.|.|TRBV9|TRBJ2-7
CASSPDRHYEQYF
TGTGCCAGCAGCCCGGACAGACACTACGAGCAGTACTTC
>TRBD1|.|TRBV19|TRBJ2-3
CASSSPQGVADTQYF
TGTGCCAGTAGTTCCCCTCAGGGGGTGGCAGATACGCAGTATTTT
>TRBD2|.|TRBV5-1|TRBJ2-5
CASSAGLGGQETQYF
TGCGCCAGCAGCGCGGGACTAGGGGGCCAAGAGACCCAGTACTTC
>TRBD1|.|TRBV11-2|TRBJ1-3
CASSLAGGSGNTIYF
TGTGCCAGCAGCCTCGCAGGGGGTTCGGGAAACACCATATATTTT
>TRBD2|few|TRBV7-3|TRBJ2-1
CASSLMRENEQFF
TGTGCCAGCAGCCTAATGCGGGAGAATGAGCAGTTCTTC
>TRBD1|few|TRBV4-3|TRBJ1-1
CASSQDSGGGGLNTEAFF
TGCGCCAGCAGCCAAGATAGCGGGGGAGGGGGCCTGAACACTGAAGCTTTCTTT
>TRBD2|few|TRBV6-5|TRBJ2-1
CASRLAGGHNEQFF
TGTGCCAGCAGACTAGCGGGAGGCCACAATGAGCAGTTCTTC
>TRBD1|.|TRBV29-1|TRBJ1-1
CSVDRTGSTEAFF
TGCAGCGTTGATAGGACAGGGAGCACTGAAGCTTTCTTT
>TRBD2|few|TRBV10-3|TRBJ2-7
CASGGSGDEQYF
TGTGCCTCGGGAGGGTCAGGCGACGAGCAGTACTTC
>.|.|TRBV19|TRBJ1-1
CASSPTVMNTEAFF
TGTGCCAGTAGTCCGACAGTCATGAACACTGAAGCTTTCTTT
>.|.|TRBV28|TRBJ2-7
CASSLLRNRDYEQYF
TGTGCCAGCAGTTTGCTCCGAAACAGGGACTACGAGCAGTACTTC
>TRBD1|few|TRBV7-9|TRBJ1-5
CASSLGQNQPQHF
TGTGCCAGCAGCTTGGGACAGAATCAGCCCCAGCATTTT
>.|.|TRBV6-5|TRBJ1-4
CASRPGQTAGEKLFF
TGTGCCAGCAGACCAGGGCAGACCGCTGGTGAAAAACTGTTTTTT
>.|.|TRBV7-3|TRBJ2-3
CASSSPGSDTQYF
TGTGCCAGCAGCTCCCCAGGCTCAGATACGCAGTATTTT
>TRBD2|.|TRBV7-3|TRBJ2-5
CASSQKAPSGSTGPYF
TGTGCCAGCAGCCAAAAGGCTCCTAGCGGGAGTACGGGTCCGTACTTC
>.|.|TRBV5-1|TRBJ1-2
CASRSDSDGYTF
TGCGCCAGCAGGTCAGACAGCGATGGCTACACCTTC
>TRBD2|.|TRBV20-1|TRBJ2-5
CSARGGETQYF
TGCAGTGCTCGGGGGGGAGAGACCCAGTACTTC
>TRBD2|.|TRBV7-3|TRBJ2-1
CASSLGTSGIGNEQFF
TGTGCCAGCAGCCTTGGGACTAGCGGGATTGGTAATGAGCAGTTCTTC
>TRBD2|few|TRBV28|TRBJ2-3
CASSVAGGEDTQYF
TGTGCCAGCAGTGTAGCGGGAGGGGAAGATACGCAGTATTTT
>.|.|TRBV28|TRBJ2-3
CASSLAREFSDTQYF
TGTGCCAGCAGTTTAGCCAGGGAATTCTCAGATACGCAGTATTTT
>TRBD1|.|TRBV7-6|TRBJ2-7
CASSLAEVGQGGYEQYF
TGTGCCAGCAGCTTAGCGGAAGTGGGACAGGGGGGCTACGAGCAGTACTTC
>.|.|TRBV18|TRBJ1-4
CASATELNEKLFF
TGTGCCAGCGCCACAGAGCTTAATGAAAAACTGTTTTTT
>.|once|TRBV2|TRBJ1-5
CASSSEGNQPQHF
TGTGCCAGCAGCTCGGAGGGGAATCAGCCCCAGCATTTT
>.|few|TRBV28|TRBJ1-6
CASRPPGTLYNSPLHF
TGTGCCAGCAGGCCGCCTGGGACATTATATAATTCACCCCTCCACTTT
>.|.|TRBV10-3|TRBJ2-7
CAISESRTDSYEQYF
TGTGCCATCAGTGAGTCGAGGACAGACTCCTACGAGCAGTACTTC
>.|.|TRBV5-6|TRBJ2-4
CASSLIDSKQYF
TGTGCCAGCAGCCTAATTGACAGCAAACAGTACTTC
>TRBD1|.|TRBV6-4|TRBJ1-2
CASRLTHGTGDTYGYTF
TGTGCCAGCAGACTTACTCATGGGACAGGAGATACCTATGGCTACACCTTC